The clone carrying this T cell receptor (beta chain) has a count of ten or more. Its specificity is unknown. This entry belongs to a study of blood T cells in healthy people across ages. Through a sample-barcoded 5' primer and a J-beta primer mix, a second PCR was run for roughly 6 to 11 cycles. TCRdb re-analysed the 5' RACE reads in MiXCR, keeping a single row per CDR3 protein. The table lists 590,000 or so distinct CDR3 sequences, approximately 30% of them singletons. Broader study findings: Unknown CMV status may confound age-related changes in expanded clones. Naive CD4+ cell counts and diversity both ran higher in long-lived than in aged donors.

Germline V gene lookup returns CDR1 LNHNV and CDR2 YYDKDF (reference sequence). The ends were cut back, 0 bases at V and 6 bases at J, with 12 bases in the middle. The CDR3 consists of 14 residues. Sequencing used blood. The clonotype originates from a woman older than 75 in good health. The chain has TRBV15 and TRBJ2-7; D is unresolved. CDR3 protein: CATSRDQGNSEQYF. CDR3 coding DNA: TGTGCCACCAGCAGAGATCAAGGGAACTCCGAGCAGTACTTC. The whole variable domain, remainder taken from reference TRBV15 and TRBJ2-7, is DAMVIQNPRYQVTQFGKPVTLSCSQTLNHNVMYWYQQKSSQAPKLLFHYYDKDFNNEADTPDNFQSRRPNTSFCFLDIRSPGLGDTAMYLCATSRDQGNSEQYFGPGTRLTVT.